The rows below give T cell receptor beta chains drawn from one sample of a study of cytomegalovirus exposure and HLA in healthy donors. Assay used: immunoSEQ multiplex PCR; TCRdb lists only in-frame clones, some missing. The sample includes some 72,000 clones, 95% to 97% of them seen just once. The sample was PBMCs. These receptors all stem from a man aged 18 to 29 in good health and CMV-seropositive. Each CDR3 is given with its conserved first and last residue. The order of the fields is V gene, clone size, D gene, J gene, CDR3 protein, CDR3 DNA. D genes are given only for firm matches. Clone size is given for some rows only: seen once, a few or many times, or a class if the clone is expanded.

v_call: TRBV30
clone_size: -
d_call: -
j_call: TRBJ2-1
cdr3_aa: CAWRGFLEGGWQNNEQFF
cdr3_nt: TGTGCCTGGAGAGGATTTTTGGAGGGAGGTTGGCAGAACAATGAGCAGTTCTTC

v_call: TRBV5-1
clone_size: -
d_call: -
j_call: TRBJ2-7
cdr3_aa: CASSLEGPYEQYF
cdr3_nt: TGCGCCAGCAGCTTGGAGGGGCCCTACGAGCAGTACTTC

v_call: TRBV19
clone_size: -
d_call: -
j_call: TRBJ2-3
cdr3_aa: CASSIDRVQDTQYF
cdr3_nt: TGTGCCAGTAGTATAGACCGGGTCCAGGATACGCAGTATTTT

v_call: TRBV5-4
clone_size: -
d_call: -
j_call: TRBJ2-7
cdr3_aa: CASRSQGGHEQYF
cdr3_nt: TGTGCCAGCAGGTCACAGGGTGGGCACGAGCAGTACTTC

v_call: TRBV21-1
clone_size: -
d_call: -
j_call: TRBJ1-2
cdr3_aa: CASSKERRGRLRTSVVNYGYTF
cdr3_nt: TGTGCCAGCAGCAAAGAGCGCAGGGGGCGCCTGAGGACTTCCGTTGTCAACTATGGCTACACCTTC

v_call: TRBV6-4
clone_size: -
d_call: -
j_call: TRBJ2-6
cdr3_aa: CASSDRGGANVLTF
cdr3_nt: TGTGCCAGCAGTGACAGGGGTGGGGCCAACGTCCTGACTTTC

v_call: TRBV4-1
clone_size: -
d_call: TRBD2
j_call: TRBJ2-1
cdr3_aa: CASSQVGGRERNEQFF
cdr3_nt: TGCGCCAGCAGCCAAGTGGGAGGGCGGGAGAGGAATGAGCAGTTCTTC

v_call: TRBV5-6
clone_size: -
d_call: TRBD1
j_call: TRBJ2-5
cdr3_aa: CASSLDRGGETQYF
cdr3_nt: TGTGCCAGCAGCTTGGACAGGGGTGGGGAGACCCAGTACTTC

v_call: TRBV25-1
clone_size: -
d_call: TRBD1
j_call: TRBJ1-2
cdr3_aa: CASSDSDRGDGYTF
cdr3_nt: TGTGCCAGCAGTGATTCGGACAGGGGAGATGGCTACACCTTC

v_call: TRBV18
clone_size: -
d_call: -
j_call: TRBJ1-3
cdr3_aa: CASSPGQLTRNTIYF
cdr3_nt: TGTGCCAGCTCACCAGGACAGTTAACCCGAAACACCATATATTTT

v_call: TRBV27
clone_size: -
d_call: TRBD1
j_call: TRBJ1-1
cdr3_aa: CATKQGAHNEAFF
cdr3_nt: TGTGCCACTAAGCAGGGGGCCCACAATGAAGCTTTCTTT

v_call: TRBV29-1
clone_size: -
d_call: TRBD2
j_call: TRBJ2-7
cdr3_aa: CSAGTSGEPYEQYF
cdr3_nt: TGCAGCGCCGGGACTAGCGGAGAGCCCTACGAGCAGTACTTC

v_call: TRBV7-9
clone_size: -
d_call: -
j_call: TRBJ1-3
cdr3_aa: CASSLSGAGNTIYF
cdr3_nt: TGTGCCAGCAGCTTATCAGGGGCTGGAAACACCATATATTTT

v_call: TRBV7-2
clone_size: -
d_call: -
j_call: TRBJ2-1
cdr3_aa: CASSLGRENEQFF
cdr3_nt: TGTGCCAGCAGCTTAGGGCGGGAAAATGAGCAGTTCTTC

v_call: TRBV30
clone_size: -
d_call: TRBD1
j_call: TRBJ1-1
cdr3_aa: CAWSRDRGTEAFF
cdr3_nt: TGTGCCTGGAGTAGGGACAGGGGAACTGAAGCTTTCTTT

v_call: TRBV4-1
clone_size: -
d_call: TRBD1
j_call: TRBJ2-7
cdr3_aa: CASSQGTGASYEQYF
cdr3_nt: TGCGCCAGCAGCCAAGGGACAGGCGCCTCCTACGAGCAGTACTTC

v_call: TRBV5-8
clone_size: -
d_call: -
j_call: TRBJ1-1
cdr3_aa: CASSLGRREAFF
cdr3_nt: TGTGCCAGCAGCCTCGGTAGGCGGGAAGCTTTCTTT

v_call: TRBV30
clone_size: -
d_call: -
j_call: TRBJ2-1
cdr3_aa: CAWGLANNEQFF
cdr3_nt: TGTGCCTGGGGACTGGCCAACAATGAGCAGTTCTTC

v_call: TRBV4-1
clone_size: -
d_call: TRBD2
j_call: TRBJ2-7
cdr3_aa: CASSPQAGVTAEQYF
cdr3_nt: TGCGCCAGCAGCCCCCAAGCGGGAGTGACAGCCGAGCAGTACTTC

v_call: TRBV6-5
clone_size: -
d_call: -
j_call: TRBJ2-7
cdr3_aa: CASSYGQGGTYEQYF
cdr3_nt: TGTGCCAGCAGTTACGGGCAGGGCGGGACCTACGAGCAGTACTTC

v_call: TRBV28
clone_size: -
d_call: TRBD2
j_call: TRBJ2-1
cdr3_aa: CASSLAGPSYNEQFF
cdr3_nt: TGTGCCAGCAGTCTAGCGGGCCCATCCTACAATGAGCAGTTCTTC

v_call: TRBV19
clone_size: -
d_call: -
j_call: TRBJ2-3
cdr3_aa: CASSRGDTVTDTQYF
cdr3_nt: TGTGCCAGTAGTAGGGGGGATACCGTCACAGATACGCAGTATTTT

v_call: TRBV6-4
clone_size: -
d_call: TRBD2
j_call: TRBJ2-1
cdr3_aa: CASSGLAGRNNEQFF
cdr3_nt: TGTGCCAGCAGCGGACTAGCGGGCAGAAACAATGAGCAGTTCTTC

v_call: TRBV2
clone_size: -
d_call: -
j_call: TRBJ1-5
cdr3_aa: CASSGLHSNQPQHF
cdr3_nt: TGTGCCAGCAGTGGGCTCCATAGCAATCAGCCCCAGCATTTT

v_call: TRBV18
clone_size: -
d_call: -
j_call: TRBJ2-7
cdr3_aa: CASSPSAGEQYF
cdr3_nt: TGTGCCAGCTCCCCCAGTGCGGGGGAGCAGTACTTC

v_call: TRBV7-6
clone_size: -
d_call: -
j_call: TRBJ1-2
cdr3_aa: CASSKHTDDGYTF
cdr3_nt: TGTGCCAGCAGCAAACACACAGACGATGGCTACACCTTC

v_call: TRBV9
clone_size: -
d_call: TRBD1
j_call: TRBJ1-6
cdr3_aa: CASSVTGQGNSPLHF
cdr3_nt: TGTGCCAGCAGCGTGACGGGACAGGGTAATTCACCCCTCCACTTT

v_call: TRBV28
clone_size: -
d_call: TRBD2
j_call: TRBJ2-5
cdr3_aa: CAVGGRETQYF
cdr3_nt: TGTGCCGTAGGCGGGAGGGAGACCCAGTACTTC

v_call: TRBV5-1
clone_size: -
d_call: -
j_call: TRBJ2-5
cdr3_aa: CASSIDPGVETQYF
cdr3_nt: TGCGCCAGCAGCATAGACCCGGGGGTGGAGACCCAGTACTTC

v_call: TRBV4-1
clone_size: -
d_call: -
j_call: TRBJ1-6
cdr3_aa: CASSAQGSYFNSPLHF
cdr3_nt: TGCGCCAGCAGCGCTCAGGGAAGCTACTTTAATTCACCCCTCCACTTT

v_call: TRBV9
clone_size: -
d_call: -
j_call: TRBJ1-5
cdr3_aa: CASSVGFGGAQPQHF
cdr3_nt: TGTGCCAGCAGCGTAGGATTTGGAGGGGCTCAGCCCCAGCATTTT

v_call: TRBV9
clone_size: -
d_call: TRBD1
j_call: TRBJ2-7
cdr3_aa: CASSVGGTGRKEQYF
cdr3_nt: TGTGCCAGCAGCGTAGGCGGGACAGGGAGGAAAGAGCAGTACTTC

v_call: TRBV7-3
clone_size: -
d_call: -
j_call: TRBJ2-1
cdr3_aa: CASSLRLALNEQFF
cdr3_nt: TGTGCCAGCAGCTTAAGGCTAGCTCTGAATGAGCAGTTCTTC

v_call: TRBV7-9
clone_size: once
d_call: -
j_call: TRBJ2-7
cdr3_aa: CASSSSGSPYEQYF
cdr3_nt: TGTGCCAGCAGCTCAAGCGGGTCGCCCTACGAGCAGTACTTC

v_call: TRBV9
clone_size: -
d_call: TRBD2
j_call: TRBJ2-2
cdr3_aa: CASSVGGLAGEELFF
cdr3_nt: TGTGCCAGCAGCGTAGGGGGACTAGCGGGAGAAGAGCTGTTTTTT

v_call: TRBV5-6
clone_size: once
d_call: -
j_call: TRBJ2-5
cdr3_aa: CASSQDRIQETQYF
cdr3_nt: TGTGCCAGCAGCCAAGACAGGATTCAAGAGACCCAGTACTTC

v_call: TRBV7-9
clone_size: -
d_call: -
j_call: TRBJ1-1
cdr3_aa: CASSLVQANTEAFF
cdr3_nt: TGTGCCAGCAGCTTAGTGCAGGCGAACACTGAAGCTTTCTTT

v_call: TRBV7-7
clone_size: -
d_call: -
j_call: TRBJ2-6
cdr3_aa: CASSLTTGGANVLTF
cdr3_nt: TGTGCTAGCAGCCTAACGACAGGTGGGGCCAACGTCCTGACTTTC

v_call: TRBV5-4
clone_size: -
d_call: TRBD1
j_call: TRBJ1-2
cdr3_aa: CASSDDRTGYGYTF
cdr3_nt: TGTGCCAGCAGCGACGACCGGACAGGGTATGGCTACACCTTC

v_call: TRBV6-1
clone_size: -
d_call: TRBD1
j_call: TRBJ1-6
cdr3_aa: CASRGQGNSPLHF
cdr3_nt: TGTGCCAGCAGGGGACAGGGCAATTCACCCCTCCACTTT

v_call: TRBV6-6
clone_size: -
d_call: TRBD2
j_call: TRBJ2-3
cdr3_aa: CASRAPSGRDTDTQYF
cdr3_nt: TGTGCCAGCAGGGCCCCCAGCGGGAGGGATACAGATACGCAGTATTTT

v_call: TRBV6-6
clone_size: -
d_call: TRBD2
j_call: TRBJ2-3
cdr3_aa: CASSYGVAGSDTQYF
cdr3_nt: TGTGCCAGCAGTTACGGGGTAGCGGGATCAGATACGCAGTATTTT

v_call: TRBV7-8
clone_size: -
d_call: TRBD1
j_call: TRBJ1-5
cdr3_aa: CASKGQSSNQPQHF
cdr3_nt: TGTGCCAGTAAGGGACAGTCTAGCAATCAGCCCCAGCATTTT

v_call: TRBV6-5
clone_size: -
d_call: -
j_call: TRBJ1-4
cdr3_aa: CASSYILAATEKLFF
cdr3_nt: TGTGCCAGCAGTTACATTTTAGCAGCAACCGAAAAACTGTTTTTT

v_call: TRBV11-3
clone_size: -
d_call: TRBD1
j_call: TRBJ2-1
cdr3_aa: CASSLEGQGYNEQFF
cdr3_nt: TGTGCCAGCAGCTTAGAAGGACAGGGGTACAATGAGCAGTTCTTC